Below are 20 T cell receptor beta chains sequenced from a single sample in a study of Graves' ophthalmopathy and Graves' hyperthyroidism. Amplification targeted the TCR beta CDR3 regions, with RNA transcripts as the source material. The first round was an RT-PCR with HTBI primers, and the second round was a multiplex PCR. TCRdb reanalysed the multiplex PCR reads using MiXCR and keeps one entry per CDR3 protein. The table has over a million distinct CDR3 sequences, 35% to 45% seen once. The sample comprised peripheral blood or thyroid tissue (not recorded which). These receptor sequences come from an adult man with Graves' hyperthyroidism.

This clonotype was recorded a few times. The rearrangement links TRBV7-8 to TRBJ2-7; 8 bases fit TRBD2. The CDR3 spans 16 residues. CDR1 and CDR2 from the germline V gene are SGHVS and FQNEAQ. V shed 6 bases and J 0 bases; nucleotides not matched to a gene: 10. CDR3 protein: CASSRGFSGSSYEQYF. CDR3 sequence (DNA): TGTGCCAGCAGTCGAGGATTCAGCGGGAGCTCCTACGAGCAGTACTTC.

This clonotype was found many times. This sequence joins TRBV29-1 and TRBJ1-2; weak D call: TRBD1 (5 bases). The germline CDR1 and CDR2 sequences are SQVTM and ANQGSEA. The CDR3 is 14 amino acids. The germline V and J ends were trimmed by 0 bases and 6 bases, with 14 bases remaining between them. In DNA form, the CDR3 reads TGCAGCGTTGAAGAGGGGCAGGGAATAGATGGCTACACCTTC. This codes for CSVEEGQGIDGYTF.

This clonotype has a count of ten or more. Here the CDR3 DNA reads TGTGCCAGCAGCATCTCAGGGGAGTATGGAAATCAGCCCCAGCATTTT. Translating gives CASSISGEYGNQPQHF. The chain recombines TRBV7-8 with TRBJ1-5; D may be TRBD1 (6 bases). Germline CDR1 and CDR2: SGHVS and FQNEAQ. The CDR3 totals 16 residues. Between the trimmed V and J ends, which lost 5 bases and 4 bases, there was a span of 18 bases. Together with reference TRBV7-8 and TRBJ1-5, the CDR3 gives the full variable domain: GAGVSQSPRYKVAKRGQDVALRCDPISGHVSLFWYQQALGQGPEFLTYFQNEAQLDKSGLPSDRFFAERPEGSVSTLKIQRTQQEDSAVYLCASSISGEYGNQPQHFGDGTRLSIL.

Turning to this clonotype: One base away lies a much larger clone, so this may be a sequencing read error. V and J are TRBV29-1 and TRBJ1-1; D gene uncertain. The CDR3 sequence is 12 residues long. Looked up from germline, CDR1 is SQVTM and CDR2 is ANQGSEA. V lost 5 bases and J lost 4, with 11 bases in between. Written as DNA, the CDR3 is TGCAGCGTTTGGGCGGGGAGCACTGAAGCTTTCTTT. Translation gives CSVWAGSTEAFF.

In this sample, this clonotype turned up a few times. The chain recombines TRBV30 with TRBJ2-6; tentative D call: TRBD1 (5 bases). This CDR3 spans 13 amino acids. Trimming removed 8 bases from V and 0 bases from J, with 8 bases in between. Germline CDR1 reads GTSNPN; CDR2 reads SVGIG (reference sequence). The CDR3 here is CASDSSGANVLTF. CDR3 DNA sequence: TGTGCCAGCGACAGCTCTGGGGCCAACGTCCTGACTTTC.

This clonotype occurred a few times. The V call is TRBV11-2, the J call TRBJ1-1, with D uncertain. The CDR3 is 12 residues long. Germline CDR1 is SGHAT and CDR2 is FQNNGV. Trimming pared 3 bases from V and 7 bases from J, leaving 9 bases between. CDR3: CASSFLGDEAFF. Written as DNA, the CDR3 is TGTGCCAGCAGCTTTCTTGGCGATGAAGCTTTCTTT.

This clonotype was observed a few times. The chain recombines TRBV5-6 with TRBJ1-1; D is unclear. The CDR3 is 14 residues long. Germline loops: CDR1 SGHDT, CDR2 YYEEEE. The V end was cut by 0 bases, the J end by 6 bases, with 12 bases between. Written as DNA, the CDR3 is TGTGCCAGCAGCTTGGGACGGCTGACGGCTGAAGCTTTCTTT. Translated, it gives CASSLGRLTAEAFF. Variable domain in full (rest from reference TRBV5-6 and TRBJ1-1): DAGVTQSPTHLIKTRGQQVTLRCSPKSGHDTVSWYQQALGQGPQFIFQYYEEEERQRGNFPDRFSGHQFPNYSSELNVNALLLGDSALYLCASSLGRLTAEAFFGQGTRLTVV.

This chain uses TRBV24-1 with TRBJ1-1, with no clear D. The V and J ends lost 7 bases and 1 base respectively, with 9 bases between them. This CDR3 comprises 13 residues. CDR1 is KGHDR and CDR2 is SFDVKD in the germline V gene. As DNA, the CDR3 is TGTGCCACCAGAACGTCAGCGAACACTGAAGCTTTCTTT. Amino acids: CATRTSANTEAFF.

This CDR3 reads CASSRDVTGQGLYF. CDR3 nucleotide sequence: TGTGCCAGCAGTCGGGACGTGACGGGACAGGGTTTATACTTC. The chain joins TRBV28 to TRBJ2-5; TRBD1 matches at 9 bases. V shed 5 bases and J 14 bases; nucleotides not matched to a gene: 15. The germline V gene has CDR1 MDHEN and CDR2 SYDVKM. CDR3 length: 14 residues.

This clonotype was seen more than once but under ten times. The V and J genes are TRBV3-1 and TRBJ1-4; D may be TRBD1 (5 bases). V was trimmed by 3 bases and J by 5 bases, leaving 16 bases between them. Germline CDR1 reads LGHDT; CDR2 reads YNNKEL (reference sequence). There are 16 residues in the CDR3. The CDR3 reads CASSQVFRGSNEKLFF. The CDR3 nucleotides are TGTGCCAGCAGCCAGGTATTTCGGGGGTCCAATGAAAAACTGTTTTTT.

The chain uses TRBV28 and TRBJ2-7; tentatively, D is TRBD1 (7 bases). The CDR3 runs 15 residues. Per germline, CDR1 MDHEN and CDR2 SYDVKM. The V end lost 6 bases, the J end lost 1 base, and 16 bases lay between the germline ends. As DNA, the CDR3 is TGTGCCAGCAGGTGGTTGCGGGACAGTTCCTACGAGCAGTACTTC. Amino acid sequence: CASRWLRDSSYEQYF.

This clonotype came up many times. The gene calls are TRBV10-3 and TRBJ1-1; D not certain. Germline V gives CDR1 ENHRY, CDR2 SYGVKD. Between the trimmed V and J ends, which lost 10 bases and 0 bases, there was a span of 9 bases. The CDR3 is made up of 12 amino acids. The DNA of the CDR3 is TGTGCCAGCCGGGCCGTGAACACTGAAGCTTTCTTT. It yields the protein CASRAVNTEAFF.

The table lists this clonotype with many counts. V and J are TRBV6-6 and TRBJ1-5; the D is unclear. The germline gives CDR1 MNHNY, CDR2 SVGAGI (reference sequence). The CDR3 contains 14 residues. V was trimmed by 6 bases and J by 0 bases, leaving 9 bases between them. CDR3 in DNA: TGTGCCAGCAGCCGGCTCGATAGCAATCAGCCCCAGCATTTT. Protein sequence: CASSRLDSNQPQHF.

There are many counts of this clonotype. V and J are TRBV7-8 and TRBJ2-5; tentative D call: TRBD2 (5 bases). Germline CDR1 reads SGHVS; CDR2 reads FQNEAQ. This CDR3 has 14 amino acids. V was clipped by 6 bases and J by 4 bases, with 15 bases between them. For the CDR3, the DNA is TGTGCCAGCAGAGGGATTTGGGGAGCAGAGACCCAGTACTTC. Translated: CASRGIWGAETQYF.

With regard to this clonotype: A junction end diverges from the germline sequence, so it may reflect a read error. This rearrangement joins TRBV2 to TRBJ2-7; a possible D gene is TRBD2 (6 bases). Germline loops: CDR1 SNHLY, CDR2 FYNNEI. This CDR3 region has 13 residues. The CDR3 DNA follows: TGTGCCAGCACGCGGGACTCCATTCCCGAGCAGCACTTC. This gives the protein CASTRDSIPEQHF.

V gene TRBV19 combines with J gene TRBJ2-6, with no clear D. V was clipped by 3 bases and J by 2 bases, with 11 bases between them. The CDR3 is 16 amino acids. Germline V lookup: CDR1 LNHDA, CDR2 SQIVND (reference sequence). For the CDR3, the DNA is TGTGCCAGTAGTATGGGCCTGGGCACTGGGGCCAACGTCCTGACTTTC. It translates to CASSMGLGTGANVLTF. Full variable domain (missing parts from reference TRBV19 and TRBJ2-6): DGGITQSPKYLFRKEGQNVTLSCEQNLNHDAMYWYRQDPGQGLRLIYYSQIVNDFQKGDIAEGYSVSREKKESFPLTVTSAQKNPTAFYLCASSMGLGTGANVLTFGAGSRLTVL.

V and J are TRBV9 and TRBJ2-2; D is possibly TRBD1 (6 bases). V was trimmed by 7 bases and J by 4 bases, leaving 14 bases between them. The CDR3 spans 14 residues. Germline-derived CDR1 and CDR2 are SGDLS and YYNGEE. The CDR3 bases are TGTGCCAGCGGAACAGGGACGACCACCGGGGAGCTGTTTTTT. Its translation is CASGTGTTTGELFF.

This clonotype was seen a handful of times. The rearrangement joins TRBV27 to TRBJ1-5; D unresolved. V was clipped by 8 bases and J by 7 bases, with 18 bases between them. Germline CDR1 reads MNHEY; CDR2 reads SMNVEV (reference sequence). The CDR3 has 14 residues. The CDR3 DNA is TGTGCCAGCCTCGTCCGAGGCACGAGCCAGCCCCAGCATTTT. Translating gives CASLVRGTSQPQHF.

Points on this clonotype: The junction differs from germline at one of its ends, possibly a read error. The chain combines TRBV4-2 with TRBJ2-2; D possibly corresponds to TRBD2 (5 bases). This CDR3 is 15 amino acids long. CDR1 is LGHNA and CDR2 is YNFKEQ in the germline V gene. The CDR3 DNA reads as TGTGCCAGCAGCGAAGAAGGGCTGCGGGCCGGGGAGCTGTTTTTT. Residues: CASSEEGLRAGELFF.

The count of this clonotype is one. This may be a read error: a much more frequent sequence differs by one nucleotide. The CDR3 loop is CAISYSRIQYF. CDR3 sequence (DNA): TGTGCCATCAGTTACTCGCGGATCCAGTACTTC. The chain uses TRBV6-6 and TRBJ2-5; D ambiguous. This CDR3 has 11 amino acids. Germline CDR1 reads MNHNY; CDR2 reads SVGAGI (reference sequence).